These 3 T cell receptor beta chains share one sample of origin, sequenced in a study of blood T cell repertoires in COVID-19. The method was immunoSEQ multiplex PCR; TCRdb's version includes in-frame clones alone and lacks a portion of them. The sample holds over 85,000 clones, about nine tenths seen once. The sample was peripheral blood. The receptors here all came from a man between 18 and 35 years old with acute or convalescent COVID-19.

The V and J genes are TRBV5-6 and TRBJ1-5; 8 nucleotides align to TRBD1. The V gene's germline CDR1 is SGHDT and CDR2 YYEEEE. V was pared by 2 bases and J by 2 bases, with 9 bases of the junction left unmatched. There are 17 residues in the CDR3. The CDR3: CASSLYGQGQGNQPQHF. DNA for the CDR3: TGTGCCAGCAGCTTATACGGACAGGGCCAGGGCAATCAGCCCCAGCATTTT.

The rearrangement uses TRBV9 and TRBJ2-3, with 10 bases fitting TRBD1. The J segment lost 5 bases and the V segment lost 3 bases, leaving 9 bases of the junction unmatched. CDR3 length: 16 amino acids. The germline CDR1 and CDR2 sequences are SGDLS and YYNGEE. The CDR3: CASSGGGQGVRDTQYF. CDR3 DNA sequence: TGTGCCAGCAGCGGAGGAGGACAGGGGGTCCGAGATACGCAGTATTTT.

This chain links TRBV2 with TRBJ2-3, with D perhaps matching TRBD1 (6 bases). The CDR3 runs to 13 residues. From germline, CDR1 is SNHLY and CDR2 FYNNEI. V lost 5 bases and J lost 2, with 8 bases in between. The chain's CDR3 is CASSTGITDTQYF. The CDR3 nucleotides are TGTGCCAGCAGTACAGGGATCACAGATACGCAGTATTTT.